The clone carrying this TCR beta chain was seen once. Its antigen is still unknown. This sample is drawn from a study of identifying expanded T cells in peripheral blood. Study outcomes and limitations: Clone count variance between two-week samples rose with total template count. Technical replicates showed roughly 1.2 changed clones; roughly two weeks roughly 16; four weeks 19.

Produced via immunoSEQ multiplex PCR; TCRdb's table is partial and in-frame only. This repertoire shows about 91,000 clones, about 90% found once; its top ten account for about 3.9%. During the collection period, no donor immune events like infections were recorded. This clonotype originated in a person aged 18 to 70 in good health. Sequenced input: blood.

The CDR3 nucleotides are TGCGCCAGCAGCCAAGATCGCCAGGGCAATGAGCAGTTCTTC. The encoded protein is CASSQDRQGNEQFF. The chain joins TRBV4-1 to TRBJ2-1; D might be TRBD1 (5 bases). This CDR3 contains 14 residues. In germline, CDR1 is MGHRA, CDR2 YSYEKL. The V and J ends lost 0 bases and 6 bases respectively, with 9 bases between them.